This TCR beta chain stems from a study of blood T cell repertoires in COVID-19. The CDR3 loop spans 15 amino acids. The junction had 5 bases not matched to a gene; V was cut back by 1 base and J by 8 bases. Germline assignment: CDR1 SGHNT and CDR2 YYREEE (reference sequence). Authors' methods: Counts of nucleated cells, estimated from reference gene primer amplification, were obtained. TCRdb keeps only in-frame clones here, not all; method: immunoSEQ multiplex PCR. V, J and clone size are taken as reported in that table, and D and trimming were inferred from the DNA itself. The sample consists of approximately 230,000 clones, 88% of them appearing once.

Sequencing was done on a sample of PBMCs or T cells enriched from blood (not recorded which). The clonotype originates from a woman aged 45-59 years with acute COVID-19. The chain is built from TRBV5-4 and TRBJ2-4; the match to TRBD1 covers 11 bases. The CDR3 spells CASSLSGTGGHIQYF. CDR3 DNA sequence: TGTGCCAGCAGCTTGTCAGGGACAGGGGGTCACATTCAGTACTTC.